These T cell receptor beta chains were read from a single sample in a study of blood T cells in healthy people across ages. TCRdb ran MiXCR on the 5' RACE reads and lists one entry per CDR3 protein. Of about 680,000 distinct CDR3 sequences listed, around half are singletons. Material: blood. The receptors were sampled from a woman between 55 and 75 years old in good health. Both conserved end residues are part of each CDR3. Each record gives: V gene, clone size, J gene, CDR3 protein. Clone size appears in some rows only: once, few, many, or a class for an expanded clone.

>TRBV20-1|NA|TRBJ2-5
CSGGGEETEYF
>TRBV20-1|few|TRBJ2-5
CSAREDRGTLETQYF
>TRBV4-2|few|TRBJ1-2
CASSQDPDGLRDGYTF
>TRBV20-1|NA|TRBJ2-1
CSARKGGSSYNEQFF
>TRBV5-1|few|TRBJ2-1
CASSLVPSRENEQFF
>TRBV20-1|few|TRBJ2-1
CSASFMSDEQFF
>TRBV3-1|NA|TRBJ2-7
CASNHLAGRNGEQYF
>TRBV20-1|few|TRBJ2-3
CSARDRQHTDTQYF
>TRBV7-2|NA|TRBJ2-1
CASSLGGNPNEQFF
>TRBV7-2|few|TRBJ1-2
CASSLAGTLKGRGYGYTF
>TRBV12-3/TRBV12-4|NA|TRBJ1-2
CASRPPWGHPDYGYTF
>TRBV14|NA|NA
CASSQDWDYYEQYF
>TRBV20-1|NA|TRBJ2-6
CSARSTVPGQGSGGNVLTF
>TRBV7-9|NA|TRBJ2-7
CASSLIRQGGEQYF
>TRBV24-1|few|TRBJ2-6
CATSGLQGTGANVLTF
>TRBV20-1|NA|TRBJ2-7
CSAPGAHSYEQYF
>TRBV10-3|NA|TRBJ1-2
CAISDRRDSRNYGYTF
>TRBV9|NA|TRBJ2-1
CASSVLGAEEREGRKIYNEQFF
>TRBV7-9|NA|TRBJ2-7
CAGTKQGPPYEQYF
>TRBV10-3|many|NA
CAISESLASGDHNEQYF
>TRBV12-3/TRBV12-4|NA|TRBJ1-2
CASSLTGLDYGYTF
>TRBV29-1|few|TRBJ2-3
CSVGTYTDTQYF
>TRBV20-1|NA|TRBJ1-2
CSARDLDTAYGYTF
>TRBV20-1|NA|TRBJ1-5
CSARPPGFGNQPQHF
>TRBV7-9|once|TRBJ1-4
CASSIYRGQAEKLFF
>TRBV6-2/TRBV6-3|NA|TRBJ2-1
CASSYRRNEQFF
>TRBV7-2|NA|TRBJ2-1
CASRLGLNYNEQFF
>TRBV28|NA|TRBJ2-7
CASSLAVGPRKEQYF
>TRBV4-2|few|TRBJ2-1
CASSQQSGRAAYNEQFF
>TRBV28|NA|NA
CASSPPVGVLAKNIQYF
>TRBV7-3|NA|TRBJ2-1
CASSGAGTSGRYNEQFF
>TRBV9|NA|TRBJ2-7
CASSGTERDEQYF
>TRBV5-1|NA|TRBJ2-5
CASSPILGTQETQYF
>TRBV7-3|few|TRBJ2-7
CASSKLTRLNSNEQYF
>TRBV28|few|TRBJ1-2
CASSFRAGGDGYTF
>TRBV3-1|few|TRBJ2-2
CASSQILSRTNTGELFF
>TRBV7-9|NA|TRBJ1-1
CASSDHGGISGTEAFF
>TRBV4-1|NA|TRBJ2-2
CASSHDGTGGTGELFF
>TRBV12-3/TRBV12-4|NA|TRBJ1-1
CACSLYGGGDTEAFF
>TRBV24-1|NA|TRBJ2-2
CATSDIRDRDTGELFF
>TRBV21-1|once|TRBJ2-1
CASSILAGGPHEQFF
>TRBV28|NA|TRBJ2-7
CASSSRGLADGYF
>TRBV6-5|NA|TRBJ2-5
CASSYSAVGLETQYF
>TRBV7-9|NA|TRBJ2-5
CASRPQGDRPQETQYF
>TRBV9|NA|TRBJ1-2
CASSVGASLYGYTF